The entry below describes one T cell receptor (beta chain). Its antigen is unidentified. Ten milliliters of peripheral blood were drawn from each donor. At least 5.5 micrograms of total RNA were extracted per sample. The sample belongs to a study of blood T cells in healthy people across ages. A sample-barcoded 5' primer and a J-beta primer mix were used in a second PCR of roughly 6 to 11 cycles. TCRdb re-derived calls from the 5' RACE reads in MiXCR, one entry per CDR3 protein. The sample lists about 1.4 million distinct CDR3 sequences, around 59% occurring once. The study, taken as a whole, reports: Roughly linear declines in TCR beta diversity per million T cells occurred with age. More naive CD4+ cells and higher diversity were found in long-lived than in aged donors.

Germline CDR1 SGHKS, CDR2 YYEKEE (reference sequence). Trimming took 2 bases from V and 0 from J; bases not matched to a gene: 7. The CDR3 covers 18 residues. The specimen sequenced was blood. The chain couples TRBV5-5 to TRBJ2-6; 8 bases agree with TRBD1. This TCR derives from a man younger than 35 in good health. Here the CDR3 DNA reads TGTGCCAGCAGCTTAACCGGGACAGGTAGCTCTGGGGCCAACGTCCTGACTTTC. Its translation: CASSLTGTGSSGANVLTF.